The TCR beta chain described here comes from a study of blood T cell repertoires in COVID-19. Study-wide context: Samples came from the United States, Italy and Spain, spanning acute and convalescent COVID-19. PBMCs, B-cell-depleted T cells, or T cells were the source of the cDNA or gDNA that made up the material.

Per the authors' pipeline: Amplification with reference gene primers provided the estimates of nucleated cell counts. Clones were sequenced by immunoSEQ multiplex PCR, and TCRdb holds only the in-frame ones, with some missing. V and J calls and clone size are given by that table; D and trimming were obtained from the DNA. The table lists 200,000 to 250,000 clones, approximately 90% of them singletons. The CDR3 covers 16 residues. Germline CDR1 is LGHDT and CDR2 is YNNKEL (reference sequence). V gave up 2 bases and J gave up 5 bases; unmatched junction bases: 10. The specimen sequenced was PBMCs or T cells enriched from blood (not recorded which). The chain has TRBV3-1 (or the pseudogene TRBV3-2) and TRBJ1-1, with TRBD1 identical over 8 bases. This clonotype originated in a woman younger than 30 in a cohort exposed to, infected with or recovered from COVID-19 (not recorded which). The chain's CDR3 is CASSQSQPQGATEAFF. CDR3 bases: TGTGCCAGCAGCCAATCCCAGCCCCAGGGGGCGACTGAAGCTTTCTTT.